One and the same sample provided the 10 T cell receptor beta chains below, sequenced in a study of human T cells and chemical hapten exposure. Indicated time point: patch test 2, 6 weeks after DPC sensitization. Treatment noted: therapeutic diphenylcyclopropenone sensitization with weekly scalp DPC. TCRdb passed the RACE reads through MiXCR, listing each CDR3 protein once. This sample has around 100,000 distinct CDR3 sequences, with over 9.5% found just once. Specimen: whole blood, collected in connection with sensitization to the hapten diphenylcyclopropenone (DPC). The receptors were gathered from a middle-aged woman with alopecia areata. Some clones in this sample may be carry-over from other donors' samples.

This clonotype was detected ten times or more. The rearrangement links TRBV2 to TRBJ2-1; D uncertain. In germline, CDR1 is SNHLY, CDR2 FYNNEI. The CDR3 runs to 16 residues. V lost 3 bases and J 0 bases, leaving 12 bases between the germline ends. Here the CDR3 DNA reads TGTGCCAGCAGTGACGTCGCGTCTAGCTCCTACAATGAGCAGTTCTTC. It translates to CASSDVASSSYNEQFF.

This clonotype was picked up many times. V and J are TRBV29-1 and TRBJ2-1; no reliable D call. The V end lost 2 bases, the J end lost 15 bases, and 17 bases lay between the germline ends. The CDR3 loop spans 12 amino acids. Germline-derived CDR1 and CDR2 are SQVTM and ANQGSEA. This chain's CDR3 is CSVELGVRLLFF. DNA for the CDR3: TGCAGCGTTGAACTCGGCGTGCGGTTGCTGTTCTTC.

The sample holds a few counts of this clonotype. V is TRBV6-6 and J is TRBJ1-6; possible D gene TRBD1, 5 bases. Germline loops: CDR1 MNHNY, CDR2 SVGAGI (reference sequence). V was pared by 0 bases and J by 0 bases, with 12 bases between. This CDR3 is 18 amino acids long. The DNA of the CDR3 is TGTGCCAGCAGTTACTCGGGGCCGATAAGCTCCTATAATTCACCCCTCCACTTT. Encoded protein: CASSYSGPISSYNSPLHF.

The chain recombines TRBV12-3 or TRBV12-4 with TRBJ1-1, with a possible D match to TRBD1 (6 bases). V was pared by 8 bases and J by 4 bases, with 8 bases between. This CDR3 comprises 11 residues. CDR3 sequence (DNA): TGTGCCAGCGCCAGGGGCACTGAAGCTTTCTTT. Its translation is CASARGTEAFF.

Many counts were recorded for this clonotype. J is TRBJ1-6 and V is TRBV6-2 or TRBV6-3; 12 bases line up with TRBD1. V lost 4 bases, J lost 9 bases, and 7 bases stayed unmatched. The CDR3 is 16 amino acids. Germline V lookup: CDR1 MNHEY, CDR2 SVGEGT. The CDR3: CASSSSGQGARSPLHF. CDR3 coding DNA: TGTGCCAGCAGTTCGTCGGGACAGGGGGCTCGTTCACCCCTCCACTTT.

The DNA for the CDR3 is TGTGCCAGCACCCACGCGGGCGGAAACTATGGCTACACCTTC. Its protein product is CASTHAGGNYGYTF. The J gene is TRBJ1-2, the V gene TRBV27; D is ambiguous. The germline CDR1 and CDR2 sequences are MNHEY and SMNVEV (reference sequence). The V and J ends lost 7 bases and 2 bases respectively, with 14 bases between them. CDR3 size: 14 residues.

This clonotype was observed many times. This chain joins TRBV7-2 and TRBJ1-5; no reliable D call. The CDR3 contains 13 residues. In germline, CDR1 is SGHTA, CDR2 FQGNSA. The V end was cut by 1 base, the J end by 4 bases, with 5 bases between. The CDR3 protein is CASSLVGNQPQHF. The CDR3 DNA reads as TGTGCCAGCAGCTTAGTCGGGAATCAGCCCCAGCATTTT.

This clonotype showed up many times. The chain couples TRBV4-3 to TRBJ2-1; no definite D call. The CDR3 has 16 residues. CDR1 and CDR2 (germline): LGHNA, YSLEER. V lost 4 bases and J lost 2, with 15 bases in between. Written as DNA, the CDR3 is TGCGCCAGCAGCCCCGGCCGGCAGAGGACCTACAATGAGCAGTTCTTC. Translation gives CASSPGRQRTYNEQFF.

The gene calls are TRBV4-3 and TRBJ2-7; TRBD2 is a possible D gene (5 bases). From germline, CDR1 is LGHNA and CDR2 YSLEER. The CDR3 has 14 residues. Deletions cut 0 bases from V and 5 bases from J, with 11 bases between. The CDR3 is CASSQDSGVNEQYF. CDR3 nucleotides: TGCGCCAGCAGCCAAGACTCCGGGGTCAACGAGCAGTACTTC.

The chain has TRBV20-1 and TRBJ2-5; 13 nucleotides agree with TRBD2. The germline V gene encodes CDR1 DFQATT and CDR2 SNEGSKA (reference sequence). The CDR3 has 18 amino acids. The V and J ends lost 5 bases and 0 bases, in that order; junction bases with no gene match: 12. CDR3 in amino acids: CSASPDGTSGMYQETQYF. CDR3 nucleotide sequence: TGCAGTGCTTCACCTGACGGGACTAGCGGGATGTACCAAGAGACCCAGTACTTC.